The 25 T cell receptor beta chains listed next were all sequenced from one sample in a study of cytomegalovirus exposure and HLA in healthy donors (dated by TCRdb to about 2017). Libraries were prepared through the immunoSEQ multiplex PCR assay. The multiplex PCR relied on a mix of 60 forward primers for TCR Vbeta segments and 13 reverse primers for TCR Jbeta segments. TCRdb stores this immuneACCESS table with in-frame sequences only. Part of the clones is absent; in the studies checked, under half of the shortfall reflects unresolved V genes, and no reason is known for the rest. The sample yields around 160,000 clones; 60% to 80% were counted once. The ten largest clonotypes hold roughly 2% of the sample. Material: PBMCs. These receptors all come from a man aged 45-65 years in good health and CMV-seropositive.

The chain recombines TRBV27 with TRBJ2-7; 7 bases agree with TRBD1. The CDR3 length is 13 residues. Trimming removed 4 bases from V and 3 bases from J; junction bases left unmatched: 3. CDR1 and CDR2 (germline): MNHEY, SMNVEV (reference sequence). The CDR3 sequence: CASSWGQSYEQYF. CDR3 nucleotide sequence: TGTGCCAGCAGTTGGGGACAGAGCTACGAGCAGTACTTC.

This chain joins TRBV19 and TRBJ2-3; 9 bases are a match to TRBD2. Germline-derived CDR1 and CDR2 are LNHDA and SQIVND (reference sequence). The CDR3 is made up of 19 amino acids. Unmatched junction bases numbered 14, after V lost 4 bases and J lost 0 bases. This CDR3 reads CASSKRGITTSGSTDTQYF. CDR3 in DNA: TGTGCCAGTAGTAAACGAGGGATAACGACTAGCGGTAGCACAGATACGCAGTATTTT.

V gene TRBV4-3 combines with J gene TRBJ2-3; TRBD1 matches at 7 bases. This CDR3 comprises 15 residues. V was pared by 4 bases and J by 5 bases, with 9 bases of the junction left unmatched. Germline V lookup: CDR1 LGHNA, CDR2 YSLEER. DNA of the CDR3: TGCGCCAGCAGCCTAAGGACAGGTGGAGGAGATACGCAGTATTTT. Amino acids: CASSLRTGGGDTQYF.

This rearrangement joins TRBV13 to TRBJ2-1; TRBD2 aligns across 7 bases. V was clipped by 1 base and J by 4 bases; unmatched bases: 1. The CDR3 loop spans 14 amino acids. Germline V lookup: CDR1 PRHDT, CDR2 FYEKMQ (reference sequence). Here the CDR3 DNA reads TGTGCCAGCAGCTTAGCGGGGGGATACAATGAGCAGTTCTTC. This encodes CASSLAGGYNEQFF.

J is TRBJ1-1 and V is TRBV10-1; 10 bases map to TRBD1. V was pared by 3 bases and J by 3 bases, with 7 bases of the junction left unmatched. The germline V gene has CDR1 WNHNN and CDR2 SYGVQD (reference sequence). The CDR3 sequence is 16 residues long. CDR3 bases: TGCGCCAGCAGTGAACAGCCGGGACAGGGGCACACTGAAGCTTTCTTT. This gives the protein CASSEQPGQGHTEAFF.

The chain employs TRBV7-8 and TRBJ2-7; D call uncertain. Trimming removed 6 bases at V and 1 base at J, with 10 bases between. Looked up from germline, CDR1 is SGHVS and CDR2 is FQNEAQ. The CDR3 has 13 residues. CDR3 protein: CASSHSSSYEQYF. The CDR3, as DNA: TGTGCCAGCAGTCATAGCTCGTCCTACGAGCAGTACTTC.

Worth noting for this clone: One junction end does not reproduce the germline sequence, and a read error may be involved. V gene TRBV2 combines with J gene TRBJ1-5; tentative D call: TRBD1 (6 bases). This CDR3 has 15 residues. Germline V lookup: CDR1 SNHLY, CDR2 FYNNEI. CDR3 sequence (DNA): TGTGCCAGCAAGGGACAAACTTATAGCAATCAGCACCAGCATTTT. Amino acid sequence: CASKGQTYSNQHQHF.

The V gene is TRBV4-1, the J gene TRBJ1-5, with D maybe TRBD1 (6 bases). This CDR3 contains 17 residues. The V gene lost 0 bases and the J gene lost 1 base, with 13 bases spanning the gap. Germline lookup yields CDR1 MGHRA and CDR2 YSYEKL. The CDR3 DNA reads TGCGCCAGCAGCCAAGATATGGGGGCGCGGAGCAATCAGCCCCAGCATTTT. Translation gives CASSQDMGARSNQPQHF.

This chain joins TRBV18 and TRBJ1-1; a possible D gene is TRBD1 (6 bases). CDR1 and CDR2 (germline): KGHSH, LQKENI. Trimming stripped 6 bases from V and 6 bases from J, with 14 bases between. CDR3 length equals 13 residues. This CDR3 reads CASSQGTSAEAFF. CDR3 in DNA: TGTGCCAGCTCGCAGGGGACGTCGGCTGAAGCTTTCTTT. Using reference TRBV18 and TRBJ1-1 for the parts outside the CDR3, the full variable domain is NAGVMQNPRHLVRRRGQEARLRCSPMKGHSHVYWYRQLPEEGLKFMVYLQKENIIDESGMPKERFSAEFPKEGPSILRIQQVVRGDSAAYFCASSQGTSAEAFFGQGTRLTVV.

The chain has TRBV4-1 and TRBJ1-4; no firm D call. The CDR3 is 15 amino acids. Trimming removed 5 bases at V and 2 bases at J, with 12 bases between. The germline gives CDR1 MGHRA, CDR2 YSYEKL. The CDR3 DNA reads TGCGCCAGCAGCGGTGTCCGGGTGACTAATGAAAAACTGTTTTTT. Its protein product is CASSGVRVTNEKLFF.

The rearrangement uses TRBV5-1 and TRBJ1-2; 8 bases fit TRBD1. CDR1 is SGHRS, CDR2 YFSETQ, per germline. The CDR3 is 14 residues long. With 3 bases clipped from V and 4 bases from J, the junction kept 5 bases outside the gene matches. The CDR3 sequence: CASSSGQGVYGYTF. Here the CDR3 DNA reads TGCGCCAGCAGCTCCGGACAGGGCGTCTATGGCTACACCTTC.

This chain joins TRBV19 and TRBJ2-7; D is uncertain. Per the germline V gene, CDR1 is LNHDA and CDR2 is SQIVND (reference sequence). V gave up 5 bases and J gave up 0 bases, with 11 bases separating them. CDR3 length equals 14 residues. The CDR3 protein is CASSPAVGSYEQYF. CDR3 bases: TGTGCCAGTAGTCCCGCGGTGGGCTCCTACGAGCAGTACTTC.

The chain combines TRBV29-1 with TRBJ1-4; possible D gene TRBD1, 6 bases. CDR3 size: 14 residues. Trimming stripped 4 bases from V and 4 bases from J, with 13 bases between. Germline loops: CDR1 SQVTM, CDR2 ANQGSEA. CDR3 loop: CSVGRTADNEKLFF. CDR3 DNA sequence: TGCAGCGTTGGAAGGACAGCCGATAATGAAAAACTGTTTTTT.

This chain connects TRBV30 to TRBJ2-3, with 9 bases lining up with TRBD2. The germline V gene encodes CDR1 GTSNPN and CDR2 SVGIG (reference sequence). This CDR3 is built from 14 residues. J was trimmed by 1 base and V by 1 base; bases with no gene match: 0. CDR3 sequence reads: CAWSASGGTDTQYF. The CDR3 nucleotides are TGTGCCTGGAGTGCTAGCGGGGGCACAGATACGCAGTATTTT. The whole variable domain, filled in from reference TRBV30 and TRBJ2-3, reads SQTIHQWPATLVQPVGSPLSLECTVEGTSNPNLYWYRQAAGRGLQLLFYSVGIGQISSEVPQNLSASRPQDRQFILSSKKLLLSDSGFYLCAWSASGGTDTQYFGPGTRLTVL.

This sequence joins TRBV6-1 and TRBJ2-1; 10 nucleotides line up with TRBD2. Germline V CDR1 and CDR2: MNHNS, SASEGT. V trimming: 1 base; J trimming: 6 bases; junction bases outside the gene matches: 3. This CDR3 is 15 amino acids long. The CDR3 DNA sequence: TGTGCCAGCAGTGAAGGAACTAGCGGGGCCAATGAGCAGTTCTTC. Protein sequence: CASSEGTSGANEQFF.

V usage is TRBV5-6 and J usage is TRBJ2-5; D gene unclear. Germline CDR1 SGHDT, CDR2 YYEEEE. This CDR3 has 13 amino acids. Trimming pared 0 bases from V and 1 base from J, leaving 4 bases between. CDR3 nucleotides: TGTGCCAGCAGCTTGGCTGTCCAAGAGACCCAGTACTTC. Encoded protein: CASSLAVQETQYF. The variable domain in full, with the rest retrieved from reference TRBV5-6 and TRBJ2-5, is DAGVTQSPTHLIKTRGQQVTLRCSPKSGHDTVSWYQQALGQGPQFIFQYYEEEERQRGNFPDRFSGHQFPNYSSELNVNALLLGDSALYLCASSLAVQETQYFGPGTRLLVL.

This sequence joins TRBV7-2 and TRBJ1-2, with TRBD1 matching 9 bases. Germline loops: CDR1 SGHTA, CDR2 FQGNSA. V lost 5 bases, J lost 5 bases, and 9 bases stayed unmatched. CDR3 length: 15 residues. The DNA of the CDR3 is TGTGCCAGCAGCCTAGGGACAGGGCAGGGGTATGGCTACACCTTC. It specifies CASSLGTGQGYGYTF.

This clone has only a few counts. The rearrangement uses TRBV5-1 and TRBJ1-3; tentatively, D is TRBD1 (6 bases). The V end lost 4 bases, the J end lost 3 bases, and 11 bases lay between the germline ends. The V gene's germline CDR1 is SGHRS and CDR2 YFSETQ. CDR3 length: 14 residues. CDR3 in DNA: TGCGCCAGCAGCATACAGGGTCATGGAAACACCATATATTTT. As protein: CASSIQGHGNTIYF.

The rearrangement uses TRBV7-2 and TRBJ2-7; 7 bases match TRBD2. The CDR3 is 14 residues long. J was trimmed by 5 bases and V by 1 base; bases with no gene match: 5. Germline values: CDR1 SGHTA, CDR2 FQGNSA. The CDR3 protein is CASSLVSSGDEQYF. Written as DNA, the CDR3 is TGTGCCAGCAGCTTAGTATCTAGCGGAGACGAGCAGTACTTC.

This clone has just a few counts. CDR3 in DNA: TGTGCCAGCTCAAACTCCGCGGACAGGGGCTCCTACGAGCAGTACTTC. Its protein is CASSNSADRGSYEQYF. The J gene is TRBJ2-7, the V gene TRBV18, with 9 bases fitting TRBD1. The CDR3 has 16 residues. From germline, CDR1 is KGHSH and CDR2 LQKENI. The V segment lost 5 bases and the J segment 0 bases; nucleotides outside the gene matches: 8.

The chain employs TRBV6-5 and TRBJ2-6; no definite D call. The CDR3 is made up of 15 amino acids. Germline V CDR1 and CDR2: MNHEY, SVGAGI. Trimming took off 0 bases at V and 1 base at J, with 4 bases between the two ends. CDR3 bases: TGTGCCAGCAGTTACTCCCAGTCTGGGGCCAACGTCCTGACTTTC. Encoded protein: CASSYSQSGANVLTF.

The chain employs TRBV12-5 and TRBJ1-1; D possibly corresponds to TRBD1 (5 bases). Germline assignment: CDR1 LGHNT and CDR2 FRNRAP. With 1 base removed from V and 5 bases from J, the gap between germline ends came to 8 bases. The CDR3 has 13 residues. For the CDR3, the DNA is TGTGCTAGTGGTTTGGAGGACAAGACTGAAGCTTTCTTT. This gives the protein CASGLEDKTEAFF.

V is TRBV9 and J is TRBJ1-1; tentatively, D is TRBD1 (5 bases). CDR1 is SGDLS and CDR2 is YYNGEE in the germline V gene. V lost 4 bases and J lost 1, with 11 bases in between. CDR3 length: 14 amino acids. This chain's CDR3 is CASSTRVTNTEAFF. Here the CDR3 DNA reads TGTGCCAGCAGCACCAGGGTAACGAACACTGAAGCTTTCTTT.

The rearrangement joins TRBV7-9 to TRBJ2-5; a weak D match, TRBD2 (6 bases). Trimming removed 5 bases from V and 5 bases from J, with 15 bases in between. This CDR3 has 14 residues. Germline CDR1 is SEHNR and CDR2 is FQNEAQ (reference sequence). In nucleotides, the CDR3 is TGTGCCAGCAGCCCGGGGGAGTTACGGGAGACCCAGTACTTC. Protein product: CASSPGELRETQYF.

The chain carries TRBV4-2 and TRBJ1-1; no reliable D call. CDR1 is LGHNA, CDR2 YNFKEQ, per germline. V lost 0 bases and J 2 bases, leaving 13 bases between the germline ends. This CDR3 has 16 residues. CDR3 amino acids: CASSQDLLQINTEAFF. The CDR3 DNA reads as TGTGCCAGCAGCCAAGATCTCCTGCAGATAAACACTGAAGCTTTCTTT.